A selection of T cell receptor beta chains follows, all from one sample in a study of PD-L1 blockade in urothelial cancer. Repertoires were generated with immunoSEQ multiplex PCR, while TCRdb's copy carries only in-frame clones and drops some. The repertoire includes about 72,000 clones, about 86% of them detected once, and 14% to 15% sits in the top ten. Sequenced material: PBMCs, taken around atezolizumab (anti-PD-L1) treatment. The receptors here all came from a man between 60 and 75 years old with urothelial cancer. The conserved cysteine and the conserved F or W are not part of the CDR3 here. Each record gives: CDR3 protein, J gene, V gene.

CDR3 protein: ASSFSGNSPLH
J gene: TRBJ1-6
V gene: TRBV5-1

CDR3 protein: ASRVGREGQPQH
J gene: TRBJ1-5
V gene: TRBV6-6

CDR3 protein: ASSSHWISGGLTDTQY
J gene: TRBJ2-3
V gene: TRBV7-2

CDR3 protein: AGWSGRIRGTEAF
J gene: TRBJ1-1
V gene: TRBV6-9

CDR3 protein: ASSFPPLETQY
J gene: TRBJ2-5
V gene: TRBV11-3

CDR3 protein: ASSLVRLSGELF
J gene: TRBJ2-2
V gene: TRBV7-2

CDR3 protein: ASSSTGRHEQY
J gene: TRBJ2-7
V gene: TRBV13

CDR3 protein: AISELGQGITEAF
J gene: TRBJ1-1
V gene: TRBV10-3

CDR3 protein: ASTRGGGSPLH
J gene: TRBJ1-6
V gene: TRBV28

CDR3 protein: ASSLKYEQY
J gene: TRBJ2-7
V gene: TRBV28

CDR3 protein: ASSTRGSAYNEQF
J gene: TRBJ2-1
V gene: TRBV7-9